The 29 T cell receptor beta chains listed next were all sequenced from one sample in a study of T cell responses to AZD1222 COVID-19 vaccine. Profiled with immunoSEQ multiplex PCR; TCRdb holds only in-frame clones, not every one. Among more than 100,000 clones listed, about 91% were seen once. The sample consisted of peripheral blood, taken on day 0 of AZD1222 vaccination. The receptors derive from an adult in good health.

This chain uses TRBV6-4 with TRBJ1-5, with D unclear. The CDR3 length is 18 residues. The V end was cut by 0 bases, the J end by 0 bases, with 15 bases between. CDR1 is MRHNA and CDR2 is SNTAGT in the germline V gene. CDR3 DNA: TGTGCCAGCAGTGACTCGGGGAGGGAAGGCTATAGCAATCAGCCCCAGCATTTT. It codes for CASSDSGREGYSNQPQHF.

The CDR3 region has the DNA TGTGCCAGCAGCGCGGACAGGTTCCTCCTGGAGCAGTACTTC. Protein: CASSADRFLLEQYF. The genes are TRBV5-4 and TRBJ2-7, with TRBD1 identical over 7 bases. Germline assignment: CDR1 SGHNT and CDR2 YYREEE (reference sequence). Unmatched junction bases numbered 11, after V lost 4 bases and J lost 7 bases. This CDR3 spans 14 amino acids.

The CDR3 region is CASSLGTAGSYEQYF. The CDR3 bases are TGCGCCAGCAGCTTGGGGACAGCTGGCTCCTACGAGCAGTACTTC. The V gene is TRBV5-1, the J gene TRBJ2-7, with D possibly TRBD1 on 6 matching bases. The CDR3 covers 15 residues. CDR1 SGHRS and CDR2 YFSETQ come from the germline V gene. V dropped 0 bases and J dropped 0 bases, with 10 bases sitting between them.

In this sample, this clone turned up once. The chain employs TRBV19 and TRBJ1-6; 7 bases agree with TRBD1. The CDR3 has 14 amino acids. CDR1 and CDR2 (germline): LNHDA, SQIVND (reference sequence). V lost 3 bases, J lost 9 bases, and 5 bases stayed unmatched. The CDR3 DNA sequence: TGTGCCAGTAGTATCGGGGACAGATCTTCACCCCTCCACTTT. This sequence encodes CASSIGDRSSPLHF.

This sequence joins TRBV11-2 and TRBJ2-6; no firm D call. CDR1 is SGHAT, CDR2 FQNNGV, per germline. The CDR3 runs to 15 residues. V was trimmed by 1 base and J by 0 bases, leaving 4 bases between them. CDR3 sequence (DNA): TGTGCCAGCAGCTTAGCCTTCTCTGGGGCCAACGTCCTGACTTTC. Translating gives CASSLAFSGANVLTF.

This chain joins TRBV5-1 and TRBJ1-1; TRBD1 agrees at 10 bases. The ends lost 2 bases at V and 10 bases at J; junction bases unmatched: 2. CDR3 size: 12 residues. Per germline, CDR1 SGHRS and CDR2 YFSETQ. The CDR3 reads CASSFGQGGAFF. The CDR3 region has the DNA TGCGCCAGCAGCTTCGGACAGGGGGGAGCTTTCTTT.

The count of this clone is one. The chain recombines TRBV6-2 or TRBV6-3 with TRBJ2-5, with D perhaps TRBD1 (5 bases). From germline, CDR1 is MNHEY and CDR2 SVGEGT. Trimming shortened V by 5 bases and J by 5 bases, and 9 bases separated the two germline ends. The CDR3 covers 12 residues. Here the CDR3 reads CASSHRSETQYF. The DNA for the CDR3 is TGTGCCAGCAGTCACAGGTCGGAGACCCAGTACTTC.

The CDR3 bases are TGTGCCAGCAGTTACTCGAGTGAGGGTAATCAGCCCCAGCATTTT. Translated, it gives CASSYSSEGNQPQHF. The rearrangement joins TRBV6-5 to TRBJ1-5, with D uncertain. The CDR3 covers 15 residues. Trimming took off 0 bases at V and 4 bases at J, with 10 bases between the two ends. Germline CDR1 is MNHEY and CDR2 is SVGAGI.

The rearrangement uses TRBV18 and TRBJ2-3, with D tentatively TRBD1 (5 bases). V lost 6 bases to trimming and J lost 0 bases, with 10 bases between them. CDR1 is KGHSH, CDR2 LQKENI, per germline. The CDR3 is 14 residues long. As DNA, the CDR3 is TGTGCCAGCTCCCTCGACAGAAGCACAGATACGCAGTATTTT. Translating gives CASSLDRSTDTQYF.

The chain is built from TRBV9 and TRBJ2-7; TRBD1 might be the D (5 bases). The germline gives CDR1 SGDLS, CDR2 YYNGEE. V lost 0 bases and J 3 bases, leaving 10 bases between the germline ends. The CDR3 loop spans 14 amino acids. CDR3 coding DNA: TGTGCCAGCAGCGTAGCGGCAGGGAACTACGAGCAGTACTTC. The encoded protein is CASSVAAGNYEQYF.

The chain has TRBV18 and TRBJ2-7; the match to TRBD1 covers 7 bases. The CDR3 extends over 15 amino acids. The ends lost 6 bases at V and 5 bases at J; junction bases unmatched: 13. Germline CDR1 and CDR2: KGHSH and LQKENI. The CDR3 sequence: CASSFRQGIPHEQYF. The CDR3 bases are TGTGCCAGCTCCTTCCGACAGGGCATTCCCCACGAGCAGTACTTC.

This chain links TRBV6-4 with TRBJ2-7, with D perhaps matching TRBD1 or TRBD2 (5 bases each). The CDR3 spans 16 residues. Trimming removed 1 base from V and 2 bases from J, with 15 bases in between. CDR1 MRHNA and CDR2 SNTAGT come from the germline V gene. The CDR3, as DNA: TGTGCCAGCAGTGACTGCCAACCGGGACGACCCTACGAGCAGTACTTC. Amino acids: CASSDCQPGRPYEQYF.

The chain couples TRBV5-1 to TRBJ1-3; D possibly corresponds to TRBD1 (5 bases). This CDR3 is built from 17 residues. The V end was cut by 0 bases, the J end by 0 bases, with 13 bases between. Germline assignment: CDR1 SGHRS and CDR2 YFSETQ. The CDR3 sequence: CASSLDGGTISGNTIYF. CDR3 bases: TGCGCCAGCAGCTTGGACGGGGGTACGATCTCTGGAAACACCATATATTTT.

This chain joins TRBV4-3 and TRBJ1-2, with TRBD1 matching over 7 bases. V was clipped by 0 bases and J by 4 bases; unmatched bases: 5. The germline CDR1 and CDR2 sequences are LGHNA and YSLEER. The CDR3 has 15 residues. The CDR3: CASSQDQGVVYGYTF. CDR3 bases: TGCGCCAGCAGCCAAGATCAGGGGGTAGTCTATGGCTACACCTTC.

J is TRBJ2-7 and V is TRBV11-2; 8 nucleotides match TRBD2. The germline CDR1 and CDR2 sequences are SGHAT and FQNNGV. The V segment lost 5 bases and the J segment 2 bases; nucleotides outside the gene matches: 8. The CDR3 has 15 amino acids. CDR3 sequence reads: CASSPRAGGAYEQYF. CDR3 DNA: TGTGCCAGCAGCCCCAGGGCCGGGGGGGCCTACGAGCAGTACTTC.

The CDR3 sequence: CASSWGAGAQYF. The CDR3 nucleotides are TGTGCCAGCAGTTGGGGGGCCGGGGCCCAGTACTTC. The chain has TRBV12-3 or TRBV12-4 and TRBJ2-5, with D possibly called TRBD1 or TRBD2 (6 bases each). The CDR3 runs 12 residues. The V gene lost 4 bases and the J gene lost 9 bases, with 12 bases spanning the gap.

The chain recombines TRBV4-2 with TRBJ1-2, with 7 bases that match TRBD1. Germline CDR1 LGHNA, CDR2 YNFKEQ. The CDR3 has 16 amino acids. V shed 0 bases and J 4 bases; nucleotides not matched to a gene: 8. The CDR3 nucleotides read TGTGCCAGCAGCCAAGATCGCACAGGGGAGGGCTATGGCTACACCTTC. It specifies CASSQDRTGEGYGYTF.

The count of this clone is one. V gene TRBV5-1 combines with J gene TRBJ2-7; D is unresolved. V was trimmed by 0 bases and J by 0 bases, leaving 7 bases between them. The CDR3 totals 14 residues. Germline V gene data show CDR1 as SGHRS and CDR2 as YFSETQ. The DNA of the CDR3 is TGCGCCAGCAGCTTGGCCATACTCTCCTACGAGCAGTACTTC. This translates into CASSLAILSYEQYF.

The chain couples TRBV2 to TRBJ2-7; D is unclear. Germline V gene sequence: CDR1 SNHLY, CDR2 FYNNEI. CDR3 length: 14 amino acids. V gave up 7 bases and J gave up 3 bases, with 16 bases separating them. CDR3: CASIPRVTHYEQYF. The CDR3 nucleotides are TGTGCCAGCATCCCACGTGTCACCCACTACGAGCAGTACTTC.

This chain uses TRBV5-1 with TRBJ1-4, with D perhaps TRBD1 (6 bases). The CDR3 loop spans 16 amino acids. The V end was cut by 4 bases, the J end by 5 bases, with 18 bases between. Per the germline V gene, CDR1 is SGHRS and CDR2 is YFSETQ. The CDR3 DNA is TGCGCCAGCAGCATTCCCAGAGAGGGGGAAAATGAAAAACTGTTTTTT. It specifies CASSIPREGENEKLFF.

This clone has just one count. In the same sample, other DNA sequences code for this CDR3. The chain links TRBV12-3 or TRBV12-4 to TRBJ1-1; D uncertain. The V and J ends lost 1 base and 3 bases respectively, with 3 bases between them. The CDR3 is 12 residues long. The CDR3 region is CASSLGYTEAFF. CDR3 nucleotides: TGTGCCAGCAGTTTAGGTTACACTGAAGCTTTCTTT.

J is TRBJ2-7 and V is TRBV9; 8 positions agree with TRBD2. The germline V gene has CDR1 SGDLS and CDR2 YYNGEE. The CDR3 length is 16 residues. The ends lost 0 bases at V and 4 bases at J; junction bases unmatched: 9. The CDR3 bases are TGTGCCAGCAGCGTAGGACTAGCGCAAAGAGGTTACGAGCAGTACTTC. Translating it yields CASSVGLAQRGYEQYF.

The gene calls are TRBV6-5 and TRBJ1-2, with 10 bases identical to TRBD1. The CDR3 covers 15 residues. The V gene's germline CDR1 is MNHEY and CDR2 SVGAGI. V dropped 2 bases and J dropped 8; count of bases not matched to a gene: 8. CDR3 nucleotides: TGTGCCAGCAGTTACCCGTCCGGACAGGGGGTCGGCTACACCTTC. It specifies CASSYPSGQGVGYTF.

Points on this clone: Additional DNA sequences in this sample encode the identical CDR3. The gene calls are TRBV12-3 or TRBV12-4 and TRBJ1-2; D is uncertain. Trimming cost V 3 bases and J 5 bases, with 10 bases left between them. The CDR3 consists of 13 residues. The CDR3 protein is CASSFRGPYGYTF. The CDR3 DNA follows: TGTGCCAGCAGTTTTAGAGGTCCGTATGGCTACACCTTC.

The genes are TRBV12-5 and TRBJ1-5, with a weak D call TRBD1 (6 bases). The CDR3 is made up of 18 amino acids. V was shortened by 4 bases and J by 0 bases, with 19 bases between the two germline ends. Germline lookup yields CDR1 LGHNT and CDR2 FRNRAP. CDR3 in amino acids: CASGSIELRGASNQPQHF. CDR3 nucleotides: TGTGCTAGTGGTTCGATAGAGTTAAGGGGGGCTAGCAATCAGCCCCAGCATTTT.

The chain links TRBV7-9 to TRBJ2-7; D tentatively reads TRBD1 or TRBD2 (5 bases each). The CDR3 runs to 15 residues. Trimming shortened V by 1 base and J by 0 bases, and 10 bases separated the two germline ends. The germline V gene encodes CDR1 SEHNR and CDR2 FQNEAQ (reference sequence). The CDR3: CASSLVWGSSYEQYF. CDR3 bases: TGTGCCAGCAGCTTAGTTTGGGGGAGCTCCTACGAGCAGTACTTC.

This rearrangement joins TRBV19 to TRBJ2-4; D tentatively fits TRBD1 or TRBD2 (5 bases each). Trimming cost V 2 bases and J 8 bases, with 16 bases left between them. The CDR3 is 15 residues long. Germline CDR1 is LNHDA and CDR2 is SQIVND (reference sequence). CDR3 nucleotide sequence: TGTGCCAGTAGTATACGGTCTGGGTTGGGGGACATTCAGTACTTC. As protein: CASSIRSGLGDIQYF.

The chain is built from TRBV11-2 and TRBJ2-7, with D perhaps TRBD1 or TRBD2 (5 bases each). Trimming left V 3 bases short and J 2 bases short, with 14 bases between. From germline, CDR1 is SGHAT and CDR2 FQNNGV. The CDR3 extends over 15 amino acids. In DNA form, the CDR3 reads TGTGCCAGCAGCTTGTCATCTGAGGGGACCTACGAGCAGTACTTC. Residues: CASSLSSEGTYEQYF.

CDR3 DNA sequence: TGTGCCAGCAGTCCCCCGTCCGGGGGAGTGAACACCGGGGAGCTGTTTTTT. It encodes CASSPPSGGVNTGELFF. The chain carries TRBV27 and TRBJ2-2; D possibly corresponds to TRBD2 (6 bases). Trimming cost V 5 bases and J 1 base, with 17 bases left between them. Germline lookup yields CDR1 MNHEY and CDR2 SMNVEV (reference sequence). This CDR3 is built from 17 residues.